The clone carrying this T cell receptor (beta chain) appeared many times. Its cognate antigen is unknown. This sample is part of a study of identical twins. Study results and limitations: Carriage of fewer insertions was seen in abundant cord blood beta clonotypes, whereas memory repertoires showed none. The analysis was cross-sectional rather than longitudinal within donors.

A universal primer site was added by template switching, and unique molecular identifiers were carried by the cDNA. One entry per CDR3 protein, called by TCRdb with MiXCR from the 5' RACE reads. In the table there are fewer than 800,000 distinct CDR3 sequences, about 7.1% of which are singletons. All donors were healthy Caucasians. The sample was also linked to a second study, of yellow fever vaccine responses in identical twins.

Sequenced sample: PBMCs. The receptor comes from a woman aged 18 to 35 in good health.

CDR3 DNA sequence: TGTGCCAGCAGCTTAGTCGCCAGGTCCACAGATACGCAGTATTTT. This sequence encodes CASSLVARSTDTQYF. This rearrangement joins TRBV11-2 to TRBJ2-3; D not certain. The CDR3 runs to 15 residues. The germline V gene has CDR1 SGHAT and CDR2 FQNNGV. Trimming removed 1 base from V and 2 bases from J, with 10 bases in between.